A single sample is the source of the 9 T cell receptor beta chains below, sequenced in a study of blood T cell repertoires in COVID-19. TCRdb keeps only in-frame clones here, not all; method: immunoSEQ multiplex PCR. The sample shows some 52,000 clones, 80% to 90% of them seen only once. The specimen sequenced was peripheral blood. Receptors originate from a man aged 60 to 69 with active COVID-19.

The rearrangement links TRBV4-1 to TRBJ2-7; 9 bases line up with TRBD1. With V trimmed by 0 bases and J by 2 bases, 8 bases remained unmatched. In germline, CDR1 is MGHRA, CDR2 YSYEKL. This CDR3 is 17 amino acids long. CDR3: CASSQDGDRGVPYEQYF. As DNA, the CDR3 is TGCGCCAGCAGCCAAGACGGAGACAGGGGGGTTCCCTACGAGCAGTACTTC.

This clone came up a few times. Its ends do not fully match the called genes, so a read error is possible. This chain connects TRBV19 to TRBJ2-1; no firm D call. The CDR3 runs to 14 residues. The germline gives CDR1 LNHDA, CDR2 SQIVND (reference sequence). CDR3 coding DNA: TGTGCCTGTAGAGACTCCCGGTCCTACAATGAGCAGTTCTTC. Translation gives CACRDSRSYNEQFF.

This clone was counted a single time. The chain links TRBV29-1 to TRBJ2-1; D is perhaps TRBD2 (5 bases). Germline CDR1 and CDR2: SQVTM and ANQGSEA. The length of the CDR3 is 13 residues. The V gene lost 7 bases and the J gene lost 8 bases, with 18 bases spanning the gap. CDR3 in DNA: TGCAGCGCCGGGAAAAGGGAAACGGATGAGCAGTTCTTC. Protein: CSAGKRETDEQFF.

The rearrangement joins TRBV9 to TRBJ1-2; possibly TRBD1 for D (5 bases). Germline lookup yields CDR1 SGDLS and CDR2 YYNGEE. This CDR3 is built from 15 residues. V was shortened by 2 bases and J by 8 bases, with 19 bases between the two germline ends. CDR3 region: CASSVSVQAGGGYTF. CDR3 nucleotide sequence: TGTGCCAGCAGCGTGTCGGTACAGGCCGGTGGAGGCTACACCTTC.

The CDR3 nucleotides read TGTGCCAGCAGTTCCGGGACAGGGGGCTGGGGCTACACCTTC. Protein sequence: CASSSGTGGWGYTF. The chain couples TRBV28 to TRBJ1-2, with 12 bases lining up with TRBD1. V shed 4 bases, J shed 8 bases, and the junction held 5 bases outside the gene matches. Germline V gene sequence: CDR1 MDHEN, CDR2 SYDVKM. CDR3 length: 14 residues.

The rearrangement joins TRBV5-1 to TRBJ2-1; 7 bases map to TRBD2. CDR1 and CDR2 (germline): SGHRS, YFSETQ. This CDR3 has 17 residues. With V trimmed by 4 bases and J by 11 bases, 21 bases remained unmatched. CDR3 nucleotide sequence: TGCGCCAGCAGCCCGAGCTTCCGGGACTACCCCCCGGGCAAGCAGTTCTTC. This codes for CASSPSFRDYPPGKQFF.

CDR3 amino acids: CASSYGAGGYTF. The CDR3 nucleotides read TGTGCCAGCAGCTACGGTGCGGGAGGCTACACCTTC. This sequence joins TRBV6-5 and TRBJ1-2; D is uncertain. Trimming took off 6 bases at V and 8 bases at J, with 13 bases between the two ends. The length of the CDR3 is 12 residues. Looked up from germline, CDR1 is MNHEY and CDR2 is SVGAGI.

V is TRBV5-1 and J is TRBJ1-1; TRBD1 matches at 9 bases. In germline, CDR1 is SGHRS, CDR2 YFSETQ. Losses at the gene ends were 1 base for V and 3 bases for J; bases not matched to a gene: 4. The length of the CDR3 is 15 residues. In nucleotides, the CDR3 is TGCGCCAGCAGCTTGCAGGGACAGGGCTACACTGAAGCTTTCTTT. It is translated as CASSLQGQGYTEAFF. Looking up the rest from reference TRBV5-1 and TRBJ1-1 gives the full variable domain: KAGVTQTPRYLIKTRGQQVTLSCSPISGHRSVSWYQQTPGQGLQFLFEYFSETQRNKGNFPGRFSGRQFSNSRSEMNVSTLELGDSALYLCASSLQGQGYTEAFFGQGTRLTVV.

The J gene is TRBJ2-7, the V gene TRBV7-2, with 11 nucleotides matching TRBD2. This CDR3 is 15 amino acids long. Germline V gives CDR1 SGHTA, CDR2 FQGNSA. The V segment lost 1 base and the J segment 3 bases; nucleotides outside the gene matches: 2. CDR3 coding DNA: TGTGCCAGCAGCTTAGGAGGGACTAGCGGCTACGAGCAGTACTTC. It codes for CASSLGGTSGYEQYF.